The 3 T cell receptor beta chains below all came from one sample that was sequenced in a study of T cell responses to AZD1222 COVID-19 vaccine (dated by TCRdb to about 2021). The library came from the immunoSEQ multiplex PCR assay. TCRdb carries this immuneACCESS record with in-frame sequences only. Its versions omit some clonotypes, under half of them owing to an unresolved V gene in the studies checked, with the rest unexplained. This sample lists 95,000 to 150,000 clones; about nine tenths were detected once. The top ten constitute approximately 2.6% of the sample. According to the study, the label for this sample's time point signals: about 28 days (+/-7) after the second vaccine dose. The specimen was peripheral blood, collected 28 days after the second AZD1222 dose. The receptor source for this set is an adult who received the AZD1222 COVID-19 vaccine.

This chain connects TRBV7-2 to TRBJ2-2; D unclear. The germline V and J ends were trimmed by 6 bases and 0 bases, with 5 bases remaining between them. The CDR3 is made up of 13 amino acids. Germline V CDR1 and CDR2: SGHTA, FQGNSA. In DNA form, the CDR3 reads TGTGCCAGCAGGGCAACGAACACCGGGGAGCTGTTTTTT. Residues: CASRATNTGELFF.

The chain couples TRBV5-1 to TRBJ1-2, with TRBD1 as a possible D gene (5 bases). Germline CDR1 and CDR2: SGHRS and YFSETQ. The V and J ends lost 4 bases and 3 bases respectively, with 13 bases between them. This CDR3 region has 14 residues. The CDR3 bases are TGCGCCAGCAGCACAAACGCAGGGTACTATGGCTACACCTTC. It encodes CASSTNAGYYGYTF.

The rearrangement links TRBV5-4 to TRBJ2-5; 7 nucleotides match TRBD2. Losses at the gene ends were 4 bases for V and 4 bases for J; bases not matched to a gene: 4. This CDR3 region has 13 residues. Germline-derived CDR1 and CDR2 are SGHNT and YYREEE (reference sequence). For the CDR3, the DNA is TGTGCCAGCAGCGTAGGGAGGGGAGAGACCCAGTACTTC. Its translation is CASSVGRGETQYF.